This TCR beta chain was captured by sequencing in a study of tissue T cells after allogeneic stem cell transplantation. Specified time point: mouse harvest day 14 after allogeneic transplant. The graft held 10^6 splenic CD5+ T cells and 10^7 T-cell-depleted bone marrow cells. This clone is medium-sized (0.01 to 0.1%) in the sample. Its specificity is unknown. The gene symbols are mouse symbols. Coverage ceases 1 residue before the CDR3 finishes, and the germline J gene fills in the end. The CDR3 consists of 12 residues. CDR1 NNHNN and CDR2 SYGAGS come from the germline V gene (reference sequence). Trimming took 5 bases from V and 5 from J; bases not matched to a gene: 4. Here immunoSEQ multiplex PCR was the method, and the copy in TCRdb shows in-frame clones only, minus some. The data show roughly 8,600 clones, more than 35% seen once. Study-wide points: TCR repertoires tracked anatomic similarity, regardless of disease or transplant status.

This clonotype originated in a female BALB/c mouse given C57BL/6 T cells with graft-versus-host disease after an allogeneic hematopoietic cell transplant. Sequencing used skin. This rearrangement joins TRBV13-2 to TRBJ2-7; 7 bases line up with TRBD1. CDR3 bases read: TGTGCCAGCGGGGCACAGGGGAATGAACAGTAC. Encoded protein: CASGAQGNEQY. The full-length CDR3 reads as CASGAQGNEQYF.